Below are 22 T cell receptor beta chains sequenced from a single sample in a study of T-cell reconstitution after alpha-beta-depleted transplantation in children. Molecular barcoding with unique molecular identifiers was used for the TCRbeta library. From the PCR reads, TCRdb called clonotypes with MiXCR, one entry per CDR3 protein. In the table there are roughly 170,000 distinct CDR3 sequences, approximately 6.8% of which are singletons. Sample: PBMCs from the stem cell graft donor, taken from the stem cell graft. The origin of the receptors is a human donor who donated a stem cell graft to a child with Wiskott-Aldrich syndrome.

This clonotype was counted at least ten times. V is TRBV12-3 or TRBV12-4 and J is TRBJ2-1; possible D gene TRBD1, 5 bases. This CDR3 is built from 17 residues. V dropped 2 bases and J dropped 12 bases, with 26 bases sitting between them. The CDR3 protein is CASSLFFRALHPLPQFF. For the CDR3, the DNA is TGTGCCAGCAGTTTATTTTTCAGGGCACTTCATCCCCTTCCGCAGTTCTTC.

This clonotype has at least ten counts. The CDR3 sequence is CASSLAVGNGANVLTF. CDR3 in DNA: TGCGCCAGCAGCTTGGCCGTGGGAAATGGGGCCAACGTCCTGACTTTC. The V call is TRBV5-1, the J call TRBJ2-6; D unclear. The germline V and J ends were trimmed by 0 bases and 3 bases, with 10 bases remaining between them. Germline values: CDR1 SGHRS, CDR2 YFSETQ. This CDR3 is 16 amino acids long.

Only a few counts were recorded for this clonotype. V usage is TRBV11-1 and J usage is TRBJ2-3, with D perhaps matching TRBD2 (6 bases). V lost 3 bases and J lost 2, with 15 bases in between. The CDR3 consists of 16 residues. CDR1 and CDR2 (germline): SGHAT, FQDESV (reference sequence). The CDR3 nucleotides are TGTGCCAGCAGCTTTATACGGGGGAGCCTCACAGATACGCAGTATTTT. As protein: CASSFIRGSLTDTQYF.

This clonotype was detected many times. J is TRBJ2-3 and V is TRBV29-1, with D possibly being TRBD1 or TRBD2 (5 bases each). The CDR3 contains 12 residues. The V end was cut by 7 bases, the J end by 6 bases, with 14 bases between. Germline CDR1 and CDR2: SQVTM and ANQGSEA. In DNA form, the CDR3 reads TGCAGCGGCGTGAGGGGTTTCGATACGCAGTATTTT. Its protein is CSGVRGFDTQYF.

Many counts were recorded for this clonotype. The chain has TRBV5-1 and TRBJ1-4, with D uncertain. V lost 3 bases to trimming and J lost 6 bases, with 9 bases between them. This CDR3 comprises 13 residues. CDR1 and CDR2 (germline): SGHRS, YFSETQ. Written as DNA, the CDR3 is TGCGCCAGCAGCTATCGGAGGGATGAAAAACTGTTTTTT. It translates to CASSYRRDEKLFF.

The chain links TRBV29-1 to TRBJ1-2, with D tentatively TRBD1 (5 bases). With 5 bases removed from V and 7 bases from J, the gap between germline ends came to 17 bases. Germline V gene lookup returns CDR1 SQVTM and CDR2 ANQGSEA. The CDR3 covers 13 residues. CDR3 in amino acids: CSVPLGTGIGYTF. CDR3 sequence (DNA): TGCAGCGTTCCTCTGGGGACCGGGATTGGCTACACCTTC.

This clonotype is classed as medium-sized (0.01 to 0.1%). The chain is built from TRBV12-3 or TRBV12-4 and TRBJ2-1; 8 bases are shared with TRBD2. The CDR3 totals 13 residues. The V gene end was trimmed by 8 bases and the J gene end by 3 bases; junction bases not matched to a gene: 3. DNA for the CDR3: TGTGCCAGCCGTAGCGGGGACTACAATGAGCAGTTCTTC. It is translated as CASRSGDYNEQFF.

This clonotype was detected only a few times. The chain has TRBV7-6 and TRBJ1-6; D perhaps matches TRBD1 (5 bases). The CDR3 has 15 residues. V lost 6 bases and J 9 bases, leaving 18 bases between the germline ends. CDR1 is SGHVS, CDR2 FNYEAQ, per germline. The CDR3 loop is CASSLNLMGGSPLHF. DNA of the CDR3: TGTGCCAGCAGTCTTAATCTAATGGGGGGTTCACCCCTCCACTTT.

This clonotype came up many times. V and J are TRBV3-1 and TRBJ2-7; 8 positions match TRBD1. Germline CDR1 and CDR2: LGHDT and YNNKEL (reference sequence). This CDR3 contains 14 residues. The trim removed 4 bases at V and 3 bases at J, leaving 5 bases unmatched. This CDR3 is CASSRDRHFYEQYF. The CDR3 coding sequence is TGTGCCAGCAGCCGGGACAGGCACTTCTACGAGCAGTACTTC.

In its sample, this clonotype was seen many times. The genes are TRBV6-1 and TRBJ1-1; D unclear. With 7 bases removed from V and 4 bases from J, the gap between germline ends came to 13 bases. CDR3 length: 13 amino acids. The germline V gene has CDR1 MNHNS and CDR2 SASEGT. CDR3 sequence (DNA): TGTGCCAGCACGGGCGGCGCTGGCACTGAAGCTTTCTTT. Amino acid sequence: CASTGGAGTEAFF.

This clonotype showed up many times. The chain carries TRBV20-1 and TRBJ2-3, with D unresolved. V dropped 5 bases and J dropped 4 bases, with 10 bases sitting between them. Germline V gene sequence: CDR1 DFQATT, CDR2 SNEGSKA (reference sequence). This CDR3 comprises 12 residues. As DNA, the CDR3 is TGCAGTGCTGGATATGGGGCAGATACGCAGTATTTT. Its translation: CSAGYGADTQYF.

In this sample, this clonotype turned up many times. The V call is TRBV12-3 or TRBV12-4, the J call TRBJ1-5; 7 bases fit TRBD1. The CDR3 loop spans 15 amino acids. The trim removed 3 bases at V and 3 bases at J, leaving 5 bases unmatched. CDR3 sequence: CASSFGTGDNQPQHF. CDR3 bases: TGTGCCAGCAGTTTTGGAACAGGGGACAATCAGCCCCAGCATTTT.

Many counts were recorded for this clonotype. J is TRBJ1-4 and V is TRBV5-1; possibly TRBD1 for D (6 bases). Trimming shortened V by 4 bases and J by 4 bases, and 8 bases separated the two germline ends. Germline CDR1 is SGHRS and CDR2 is YFSETQ. The CDR3 is 13 residues long. The CDR3 coding sequence is TGCGCCAGCAGCGAGGGGGTTAATGAAAAACTGTTTTTT. Translation: CASSEGVNEKLFF.

The chain combines TRBV3-1 with TRBJ1-4, with 7 bases that match TRBD1. With 5 bases clipped from V and 8 bases from J, the junction kept 11 bases outside the gene matches. There are 15 residues in the CDR3. Germline CDR1 and CDR2: LGHDT and YNNKEL (reference sequence). CDR3 DNA: TGTGCCAGCAGCACTAGGGACAGCTGGGGGGAAAAACTGTTTTTT. It is translated as CASSTRDSWGEKLFF.

There are many counts of this clonotype. The rearrangement uses TRBV21-1 and TRBJ1-1; TRBD1, the table's D call, was not compared with the DNA. TRBV21-1 is deemed a pseudogene. This CDR3 is built from 14 residues. The CDR3 loop is CASKGPGFITEAFF. As DNA, the CDR3 is TGTGCCAGCAAGGGACCGGGATTTATCACTGAAGCTTTCTTT.

This clonotype was detected ten times or more. The chain uses TRBV5-1 and TRBJ1-6, with TRBD1 identical over 7 bases. CDR3 length: 15 amino acids. Germline V gene sequence: CDR1 SGHRS, CDR2 YFSETQ. V was clipped by 1 base and J by 5 bases; unmatched bases: 3. The DNA of the CDR3 is TGCGCCAGCAGCTTGCGGGACAGCCATAATTCACCCCTCCACTTT. Its protein product is CASSLRDSHNSPLHF.

At least ten counts were recorded for this clonotype. V usage is TRBV24-1 and J usage is TRBJ2-7; tentatively, D is TRBD2 (5 bases). Looked up from germline, CDR1 is KGHDR and CDR2 is SFDVKD. The germline V and J ends were trimmed by 2 bases and 4 bases, with 20 bases remaining between them. The CDR3 sequence is 17 residues long. The CDR3 bases are TGTGCCACCAGTGATTCCTTATCGGACTTCAGGCCTTACGAGCAGTACTTC. Translation gives CATSDSLSDFRPYEQYF.

This clonotype was counted at least ten times. This chain links TRBV6-2 or TRBV6-3 with TRBJ2-3; maybe TRBD2 (5 bases). The CDR3 has 16 amino acids. Germline V gene lookup returns CDR1 MNHEY and CDR2 SVGEGT. V lost 0 bases and J lost 2, with 12 bases in between. The CDR3 loop is CASSYSPGDYTDTQYF. The CDR3 DNA sequence: TGTGCCAGCAGTTACTCTCCCGGGGATTACACAGATACGCAGTATTTT.

The sample holds many counts of this clonotype. V is TRBV7-6 and J is TRBJ2-7; no reliable D call. In germline, CDR1 is SGHVS, CDR2 FNYEAQ. Trimming pared 0 bases from V and 4 bases from J, leaving 16 bases between. The CDR3 covers 16 residues. In nucleotides, the CDR3 is TGTGCCAGCAGCTTAGCAGCCCAAGGGAATTCTTACGAGCAGTACTTC. Encoded protein: CASSLAAQGNSYEQYF.

This clonotype was observed many times. The chain couples TRBV6-1 to TRBJ1-5, with 10 positions matching TRBD1. Per the germline V gene, CDR1 is MNHNS and CDR2 is SASEGT. V lost 2 bases, J lost 7 bases, and 8 bases stayed unmatched. This CDR3 spans 16 amino acids. The CDR3 DNA follows: TGTGCCAGCAGTGAACAACCTGGACAGGGGGACCAGCCCCAGCATTTT. Protein: CASSEQPGQGDQPQHF.

This clonotype has a count of ten or more. The J gene is TRBJ1-4, the V gene TRBV7-2; D is undetermined. Trimming removed 6 bases at V and 4 bases at J, with 9 bases between. The CDR3 sequence is 13 residues long. Per germline, CDR1 SGHTA and CDR2 FQGNSA. The CDR3 sequence: CASRDGFNEKLFF. The CDR3 nucleotides are TGTGCCAGCAGGGACGGTTTTAATGAAAAACTGTTTTTT. Together with reference TRBV7-2 and TRBJ1-4, the CDR3 gives the full variable domain: GAGVSQSPSNKVTEKGKDVELRCDPISGHTALYWYRQSLGQGLEFLIYFQGNSAPDKSGLPSDRFSAERTGGSVSTLTIQRTQQEDSAVYLCASRDGFNEKLFFGSGTQLSVL.

This clonotype was found many times. The chain has TRBV20-1 and TRBJ2-3, with 8 bases aligning to TRBD1. The CDR3 extends over 13 amino acids. The J segment lost 5 bases and the V segment lost 6 bases, leaving 7 bases of the junction unmatched. Germline V CDR1 and CDR2: DFQATT, SNEGSKA (reference sequence). For the CDR3, the DNA is TGCAGTGCCTTGGAACAGGGGGAAGATACGCAGTATTTT. Protein product: CSALEQGEDTQYF.